This TCR beta chain is drawn from a study of T cell changes during pregnancy in multiple sclerosis. Assay: immunoSEQ multiplex PCR; the TCRdb copy retains only in-frame clones and omits some. The sample records approximately 88,000 clones, around 94% being singletons. This TCR derives from a female donor with multiple sclerosis, enrolled in a pregnancy study. The sample here was peripheral blood, taken in the third trimester of pregnancy.

This CDR3 reads CASSPRTANTEAFF. In DNA form, the CDR3 reads TGTGCCAGCAGCCCAAGGACAGCGAACACTGAAGCTTTCTTT. The rearrangement links TRBV5-5 to TRBJ1-1; a weak D match, TRBD1 (6 bases). This CDR3 comprises 14 residues. Trimming left V 4 bases short and J 1 base short, with 11 bases between. In germline, CDR1 is SGHKS, CDR2 YYEKEE (reference sequence).